This entry concerns a single T cell receptor (beta chain). The sample belongs to a study of cytomegalovirus exposure and HLA in healthy donors. Germline V gene data show CDR1 as KGHSH and CDR2 as LQKENI. The CDR3 totals 14 residues. The V end was cut by 2 bases, the J end by 1 base, with 8 bases between. The PCR had 60 Vbeta and 13 Jbeta primers. TCRdb keeps only in-frame clones here, not all; method: immunoSEQ multiplex PCR. The sample comprises about 140,000 clones, about 10% of which are singletons, and roughly 6.4% rests with the top ten. The chain joins TRBV18 to TRBJ1-2; weak D call: TRBD1 (6 bases). The sequence came from a woman in her thirties or forties in good health and CMV-seropositive. Input material: PBMCs. The CDR3 is CASSPRTDNYGYTF. DNA of the CDR3: TGTGCCAGCTCACCAAGGACAGATAACTATGGCTACACCTTC.